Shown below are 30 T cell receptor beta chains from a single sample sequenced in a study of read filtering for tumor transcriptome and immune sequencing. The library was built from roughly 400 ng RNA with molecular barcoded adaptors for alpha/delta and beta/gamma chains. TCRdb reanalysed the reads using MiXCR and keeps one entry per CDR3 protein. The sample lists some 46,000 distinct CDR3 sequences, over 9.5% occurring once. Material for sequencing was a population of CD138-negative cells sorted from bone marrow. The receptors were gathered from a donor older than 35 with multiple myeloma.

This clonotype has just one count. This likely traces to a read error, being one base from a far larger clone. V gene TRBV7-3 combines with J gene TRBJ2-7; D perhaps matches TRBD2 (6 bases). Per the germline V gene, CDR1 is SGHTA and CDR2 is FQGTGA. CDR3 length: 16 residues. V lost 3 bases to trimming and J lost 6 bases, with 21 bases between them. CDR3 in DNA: TGTGCCAGCAGCTTGTACGGGACTCCTTGTTCCGGCGAGCAGTACTTC. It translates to CASSLYGTPCSGEQYF.

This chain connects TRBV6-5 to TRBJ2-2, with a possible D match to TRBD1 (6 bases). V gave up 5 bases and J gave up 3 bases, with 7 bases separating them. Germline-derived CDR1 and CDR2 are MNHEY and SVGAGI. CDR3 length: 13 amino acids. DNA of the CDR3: TGTGCCAGCAGTAAGGGGGACACCGGGGAGCTGTTTTTT. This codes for CASSKGDTGELFF.

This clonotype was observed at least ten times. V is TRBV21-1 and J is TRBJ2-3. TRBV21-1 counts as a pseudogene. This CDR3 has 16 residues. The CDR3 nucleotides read TGTGCCAGCAGCAAAGGGCTTTTGTCAGTCACAGATACGCAGTATTTT. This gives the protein CASSKGLLSVTDTQYF.

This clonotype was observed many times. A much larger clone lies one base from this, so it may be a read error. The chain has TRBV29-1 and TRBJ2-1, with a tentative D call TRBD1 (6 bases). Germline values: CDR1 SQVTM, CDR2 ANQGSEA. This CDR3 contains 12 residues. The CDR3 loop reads CSVAGEGNGQFF. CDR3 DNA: TGCAGCGTTGCAGGGGAAGGCAATGGGCAGTTCTTC.

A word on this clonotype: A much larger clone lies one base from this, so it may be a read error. Here the CDR3 DNA reads TGCAGCGTTTTGACAGGAATTGCGGACGCCATATATTTT. Translated, it gives CSVLTGIADAIYF. V usage is TRBV29-1 and J usage is TRBJ1-3; D might be TRBD1 (6 bases). Germline V gene sequence: CDR1 SQVTM, CDR2 ANQGSEA. V was trimmed by 5 bases and J by 11 bases, leaving 19 bases between them. CDR3 length equals 13 residues.

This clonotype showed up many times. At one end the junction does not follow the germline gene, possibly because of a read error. This CDR3 is CASSFPGRMNTEAFF. The CDR3 DNA sequence: TGTGCTAGCAGCTTTCCAGGACGCATGAACACTGAAGCTTTCTTT. The chain couples TRBV7-7 to TRBJ1-1; D uncertain. The CDR3 totals 15 residues. Germline CDR1 SSHAT, CDR2 FNYEAQ (reference sequence).

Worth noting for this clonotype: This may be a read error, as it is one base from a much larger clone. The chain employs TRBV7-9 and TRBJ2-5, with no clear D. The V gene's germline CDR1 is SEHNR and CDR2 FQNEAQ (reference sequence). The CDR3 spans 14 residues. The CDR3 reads CACSYLSRRETQYF. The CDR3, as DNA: TGTGCCTGCAGCTACCTATCTAGGCGAGAGACCCAGTACTTC.

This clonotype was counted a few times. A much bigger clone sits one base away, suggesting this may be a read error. The CDR3 DNA is TGTGCCAGCAGCCAAATGGTGTGGGGGTCCTACAGTGAGCAGTTCTTC. It codes for CASSQMVWGSYSEQFF. This chain uses TRBV7-2 with TRBJ2-1, with D perhaps given as TRBD1 or TRBD2 (5 bases each). CDR1 is SGHTA and CDR2 is FQGNSA in the germline V gene. The CDR3 has 16 amino acids.

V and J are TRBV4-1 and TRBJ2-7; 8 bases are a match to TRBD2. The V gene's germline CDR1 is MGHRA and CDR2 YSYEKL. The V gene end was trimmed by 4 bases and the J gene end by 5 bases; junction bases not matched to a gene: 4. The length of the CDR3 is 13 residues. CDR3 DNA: TGCGCCAGCAGCCTCGAAGCGGGGGACGAGCAGTACTTC. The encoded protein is CASSLEAGDEQYF.

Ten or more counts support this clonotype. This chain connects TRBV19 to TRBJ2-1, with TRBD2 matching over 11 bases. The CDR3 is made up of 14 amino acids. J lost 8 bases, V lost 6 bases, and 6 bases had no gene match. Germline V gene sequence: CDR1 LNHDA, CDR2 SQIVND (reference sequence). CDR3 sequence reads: CASRLAGGRYEQFF. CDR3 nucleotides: TGTGCCAGTAGATTAGCGGGAGGGAGGTATGAGCAGTTCTTC.

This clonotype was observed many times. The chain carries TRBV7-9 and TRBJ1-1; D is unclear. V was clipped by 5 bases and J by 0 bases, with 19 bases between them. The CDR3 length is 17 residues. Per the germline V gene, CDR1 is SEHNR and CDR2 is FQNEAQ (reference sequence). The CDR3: CASSPIGEGVMNTEAFF. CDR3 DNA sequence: TGTGCCAGCAGCCCGATCGGGGAGGGAGTCATGAACACTGAAGCTTTCTTT.

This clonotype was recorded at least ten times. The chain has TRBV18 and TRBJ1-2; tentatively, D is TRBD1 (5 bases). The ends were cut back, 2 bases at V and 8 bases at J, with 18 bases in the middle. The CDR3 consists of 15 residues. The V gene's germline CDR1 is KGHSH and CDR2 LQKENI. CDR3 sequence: CASSPSQGTQSGYTF. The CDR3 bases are TGTGCCAGCTCACCATCTCAGGGAACTCAGAGCGGCTACACCTTC.

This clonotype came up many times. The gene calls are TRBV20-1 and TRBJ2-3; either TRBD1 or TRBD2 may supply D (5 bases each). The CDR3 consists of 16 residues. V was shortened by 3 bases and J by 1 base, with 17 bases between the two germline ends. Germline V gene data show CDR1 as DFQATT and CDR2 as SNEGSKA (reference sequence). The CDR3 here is CSASPFGADRTDTQYF. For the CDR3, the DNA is TGCAGTGCTAGTCCCTTCGGGGCGGACCGCACAGATACGCAGTATTTT.

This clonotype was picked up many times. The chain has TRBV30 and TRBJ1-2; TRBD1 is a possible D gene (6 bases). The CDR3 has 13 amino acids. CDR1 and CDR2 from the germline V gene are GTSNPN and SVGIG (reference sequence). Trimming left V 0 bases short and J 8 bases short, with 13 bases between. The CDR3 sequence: CAWSVDRRRGYTF. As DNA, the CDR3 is TGTGCCTGGAGTGTAGACAGGAGAAGGGGCTACACCTTC.

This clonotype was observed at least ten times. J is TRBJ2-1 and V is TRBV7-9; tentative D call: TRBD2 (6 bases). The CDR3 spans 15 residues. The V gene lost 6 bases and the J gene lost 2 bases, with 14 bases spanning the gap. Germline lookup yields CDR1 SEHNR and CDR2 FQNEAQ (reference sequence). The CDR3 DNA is TGTGCCAGCAGACCCCTGGGGGGAACCTACAATGAGCAGTTCTTC. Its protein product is CASRPLGGTYNEQFF.

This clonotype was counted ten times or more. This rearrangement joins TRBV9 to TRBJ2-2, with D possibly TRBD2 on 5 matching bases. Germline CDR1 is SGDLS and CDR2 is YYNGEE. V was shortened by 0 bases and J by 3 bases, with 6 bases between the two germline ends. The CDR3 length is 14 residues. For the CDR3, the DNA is TGTGCCAGCAGCGTAGAGGGAGACACCGGGGAGCTGTTTTTT. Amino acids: CASSVEGDTGELFF.

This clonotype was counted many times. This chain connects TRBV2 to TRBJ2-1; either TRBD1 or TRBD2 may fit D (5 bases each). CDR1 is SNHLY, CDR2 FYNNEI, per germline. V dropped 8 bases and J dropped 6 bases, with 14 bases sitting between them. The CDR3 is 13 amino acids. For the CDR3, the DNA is TGTGCCAGCGAGAGGGGTCAAAGCAATGAGCAGTTCTTC. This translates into CASERGQSNEQFF.

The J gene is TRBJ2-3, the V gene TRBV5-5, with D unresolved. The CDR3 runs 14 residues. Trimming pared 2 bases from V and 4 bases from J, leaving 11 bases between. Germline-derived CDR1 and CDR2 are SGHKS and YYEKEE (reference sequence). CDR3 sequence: CASSLTGNPDTQYF. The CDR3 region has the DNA TGTGCCAGCAGCTTAACGGGTAACCCAGATACGCAGTATTTT. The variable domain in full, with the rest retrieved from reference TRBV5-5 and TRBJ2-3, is DAGVTQSPTHLIKTRGQQVTLRCSPISGHKSVSWYQQVLGQGPQFIFQYYEKEERGRGNFPDRFSARQFPNYSSELNVNALLLGDSALYLCASSLTGNPDTQYFGPGTRLTVL.

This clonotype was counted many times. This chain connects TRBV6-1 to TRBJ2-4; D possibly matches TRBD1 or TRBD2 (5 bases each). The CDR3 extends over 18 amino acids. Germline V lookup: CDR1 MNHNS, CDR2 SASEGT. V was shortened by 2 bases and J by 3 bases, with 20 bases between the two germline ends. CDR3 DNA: TGTGCCAGCAGTGAATATGGCCCCTCAGTTGGGGGCAAAAACATTCAGTACTTC. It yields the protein CASSEYGPSVGGKNIQYF.

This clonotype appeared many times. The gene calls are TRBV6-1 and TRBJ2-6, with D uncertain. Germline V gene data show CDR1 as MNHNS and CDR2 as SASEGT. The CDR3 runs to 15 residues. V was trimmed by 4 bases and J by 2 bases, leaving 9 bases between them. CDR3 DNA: TGTGCCAGCAGTGGGGTGAGCACTGGGGCCAACGTCCTGACTTTC. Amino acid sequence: CASSGVSTGANVLTF.

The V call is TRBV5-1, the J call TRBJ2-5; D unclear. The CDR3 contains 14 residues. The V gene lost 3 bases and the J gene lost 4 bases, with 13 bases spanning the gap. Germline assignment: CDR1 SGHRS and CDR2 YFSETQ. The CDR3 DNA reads TGCGCCAGCAGCTATAAGCTGGGCCGAGAGACCCAGTACTTC. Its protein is CASSYKLGRETQYF.

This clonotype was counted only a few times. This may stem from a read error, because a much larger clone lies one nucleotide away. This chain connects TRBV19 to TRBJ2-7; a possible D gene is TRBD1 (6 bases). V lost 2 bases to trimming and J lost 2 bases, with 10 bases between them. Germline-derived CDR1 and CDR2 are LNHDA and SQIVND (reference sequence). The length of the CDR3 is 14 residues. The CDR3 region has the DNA TGTGCCAGTAGTATAAGCGAGGGGGCCTACGAGCAGTACTTC. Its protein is CASSISEGAYEQYF.

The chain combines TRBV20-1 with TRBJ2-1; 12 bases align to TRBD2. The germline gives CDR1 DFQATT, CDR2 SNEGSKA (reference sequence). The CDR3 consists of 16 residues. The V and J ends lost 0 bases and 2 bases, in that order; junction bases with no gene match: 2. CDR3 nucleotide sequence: TGCAGTGCTAGAGATCGACTAGCGGGAGCCTACAATGAGCAGTTCTTC. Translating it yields CSARDRLAGAYNEQFF.

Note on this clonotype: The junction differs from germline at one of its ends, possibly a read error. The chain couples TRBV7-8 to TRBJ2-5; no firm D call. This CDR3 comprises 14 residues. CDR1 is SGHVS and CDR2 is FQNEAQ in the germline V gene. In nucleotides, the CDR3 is TGTGCCTGCAGCCCCCCATGGATTGGGGAGACCCAGTACTTC. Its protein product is CACSPPWIGETQYF. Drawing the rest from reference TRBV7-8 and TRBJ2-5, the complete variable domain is GAGVSQSPRYKVAKRGQDVALRCDPISGHVSLFWYQQALGQGPEFLTYFQNEAQLDKSGLPSDRFFAERPEGSVSTLKIQRTQQEDSAVYLCACSPPWIGETQYFGPGTRLLVL.

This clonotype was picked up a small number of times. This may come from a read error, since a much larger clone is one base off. The CDR3 DNA sequence: TGTGCCAGCAGCCCTTCCCGGGAAGAGACCCAGGACTTC. Its protein is CASSPSREETQDF. The chain links TRBV7-2 to TRBJ2-5; perhaps TRBD2 as D (5 bases). Germline V lookup: CDR1 SGHTA, CDR2 FQGNSA. The CDR3 is 13 residues long.

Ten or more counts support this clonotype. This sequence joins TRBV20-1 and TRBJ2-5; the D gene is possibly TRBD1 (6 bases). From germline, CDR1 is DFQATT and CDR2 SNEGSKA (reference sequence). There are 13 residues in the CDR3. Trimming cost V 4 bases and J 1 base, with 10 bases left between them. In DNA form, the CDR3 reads TGCAGTGCTAACACAGGGACCCAAGAGACCCAGTACTTC. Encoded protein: CSANTGTQETQYF.

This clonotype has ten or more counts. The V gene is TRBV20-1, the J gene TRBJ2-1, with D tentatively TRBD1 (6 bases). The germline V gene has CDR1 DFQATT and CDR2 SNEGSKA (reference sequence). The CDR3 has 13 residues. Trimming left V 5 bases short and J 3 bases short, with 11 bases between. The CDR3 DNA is TGCAGTGCTGACAGGCAAGTCTACAATGAGCAGTTCTTC. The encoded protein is CSADRQVYNEQFF.

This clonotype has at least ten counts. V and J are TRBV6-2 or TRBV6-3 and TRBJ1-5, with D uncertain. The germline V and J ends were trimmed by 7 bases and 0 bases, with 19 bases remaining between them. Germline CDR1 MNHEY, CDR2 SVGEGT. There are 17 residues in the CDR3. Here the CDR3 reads CASTRNGQIYSNQPQHF. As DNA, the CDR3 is TGTGCCAGCACTCGCAATGGGCAGATCTATAGCAATCAGCCCCAGCATTTT.

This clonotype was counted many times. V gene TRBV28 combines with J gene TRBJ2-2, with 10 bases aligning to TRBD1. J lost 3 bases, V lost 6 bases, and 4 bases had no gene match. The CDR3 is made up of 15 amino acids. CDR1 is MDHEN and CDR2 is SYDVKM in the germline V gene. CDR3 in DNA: TGTGCCAGCAGGGGGACAGGGGCGGACACCGGGGAGCTGTTTTTT. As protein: CASRGTGADTGELFF.

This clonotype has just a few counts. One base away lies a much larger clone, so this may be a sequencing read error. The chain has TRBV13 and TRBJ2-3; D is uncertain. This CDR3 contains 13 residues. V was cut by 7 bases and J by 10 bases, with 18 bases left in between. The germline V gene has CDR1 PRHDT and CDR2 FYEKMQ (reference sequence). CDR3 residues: CASTVQPEHAQYF. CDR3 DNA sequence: TGTGCCAGCACCGTACAGCCCGAACATGCGCAGTATTTT.